Below, 30 T cell receptor beta chains from the same sample are listed, as sequenced in a study of blood T cell repertoires in COVID-19. Libraries were prepared by immunoSEQ multiplex PCR; TCRdb keeps only in-frame clonotypes and omits some of them. The sample has about 180,000 clones, about 86% seen once; the top ten hold about a fifth. The sample consisted of peripheral blood. These TCRs come from a man aged 70-80 years with active or convalescent COVID-19.

The V gene is TRBV7-8, the J gene TRBJ2-7; possible D gene TRBD1, 6 bases. Trimming stripped 5 bases from V and 3 bases from J, with 17 bases between. Germline lookup yields CDR1 SGHVS and CDR2 FQNEAQ. The CDR3 consists of 15 residues. The CDR3 sequence is CASSKDSGLLYEQYF. Here the CDR3 DNA reads TGTGCCAGCAGCAAGGACAGCGGCCTTCTCTACGAGCAGTACTTC.

V and J are TRBV28 and TRBJ2-7, with TRBD1 matching 7 bases. V lost 5 bases, J lost 2 bases, and 6 bases stayed unmatched. The CDR3 has 14 amino acids. Germline-derived CDR1 and CDR2 are MDHEN and SYDVKM. The DNA for the CDR3 is TGTGCCAGCAGTCATGGACAGGCTACCTACGAGCAGTACTTC. This translates into CASSHGQATYEQYF.

This clone has more than one count but fewer than ten. The V gene is TRBV15, the J gene TRBJ2-1; TRBD1 matches at 12 bases. With 5 bases clipped from V and 6 bases from J, the junction kept 8 bases outside the gene matches. This CDR3 has 16 amino acids. Germline values: CDR1 LNHNV, CDR2 YYDKDF (reference sequence). CDR3 sequence reads: CATSSPGQGARNEQFF. DNA for the CDR3: TGTGCCACCAGCTCCCCGGGACAGGGGGCTCGCAATGAGCAGTTCTTC.

The rearrangement uses TRBV5-1 and TRBJ1-1; TRBD1 aligns across 7 bases. Germline CDR1 SGHRS, CDR2 YFSETQ. This CDR3 is 15 amino acids long. Trimming cost V 4 bases and J 2 bases; bases outside gene matches: 8. CDR3 amino acids: CASSMGGGSNTEAFF. CDR3 coding DNA: TGCGCCAGCAGCATGGGAGGGGGCTCAAACACTGAAGCTTTCTTT.

The chain combines TRBV19 with TRBJ2-7; maybe TRBD1 (5 bases). Trimming stripped 6 bases from V and 0 bases from J, with 12 bases between. CDR3 length: 14 residues. Per the germline V gene, CDR1 is LNHDA and CDR2 is SQIVND (reference sequence). For the CDR3, the DNA is TGTGCCAGTAGCCCGACAGATTACTCCTACGAGCAGTACTTC. Protein sequence: CASSPTDYSYEQYF.

This chain uses TRBV27 with TRBJ1-1; 10 positions agree with TRBD1. Germline V CDR1 and CDR2: MNHEY, SMNVEV (reference sequence). V shed 8 bases, J shed 1 base, and the junction held 4 bases outside the gene matches. CDR3 length: 14 residues. The CDR3 DNA reads TGTGCCAGCCTCCGGGACAGGGGGAACACTGAAGCTTTCTTT. Its translation is CASLRDRGNTEAFF.

The chain uses TRBV20-1 and TRBJ2-2; D not certain. This CDR3 is 13 amino acids long. The germline V gene encodes CDR1 DFQATT and CDR2 SNEGSKA (reference sequence). V lost 3 bases, J lost 2 bases, and 7 bases lay in between. The CDR3, as DNA: TGCAGTGCTAGTTGGGCAAACACCGGGGAGCTGTTTTTT. Translated, it gives CSASWANTGELFF.

This chain connects TRBV19 to TRBJ1-1, with D unclear. This CDR3 region has 12 residues. Germline V gene lookup returns CDR1 LNHDA and CDR2 SQIVND (reference sequence). The ends were cut back, 6 bases at V and 1 base at J, with 6 bases in the middle. This chain's CDR3 is CASRGGNTEAFF. The CDR3 DNA is TGTGCCAGTAGGGGAGGGAACACTGAAGCTTTCTTT.

The rearrangement uses TRBV6-5 and TRBJ1-1, with TRBD1 as a possible D gene (6 bases). Trimming shortened V by 2 bases and J by 10 bases, and 14 bases separated the two germline ends. Germline CDR1 reads MNHEY; CDR2 reads SVGAGI. The CDR3 loop spans 13 amino acids. The CDR3 reads CASSYRSGAGAFF. The CDR3 nucleotides are TGTGCCAGCAGTTACAGATCAGGGGCGGGAGCTTTCTTT.

The chain has TRBV6-5 and TRBJ2-2, with D possibly TRBD2 on 6 matching bases. The germline V gene encodes CDR1 MNHEY and CDR2 SVGAGI. The CDR3 sequence is 15 residues long. V lost 7 bases to trimming and J lost 0 bases, with 12 bases between them. The CDR3 sequence is CASTERVANTGELFF. CDR3 bases: TGTGCCAGCACCGAGCGGGTCGCGAACACCGGGGAGCTGTTTTTT.

This chain joins TRBV24-1 and TRBJ1-1, with TRBD1 matching over 8 bases. CDR1 and CDR2 from the germline V gene are KGHDR and SFDVKD. The CDR3 sequence is 13 residues long. Trimming cost V 4 bases and J 5 bases; bases outside gene matches: 2. The CDR3 is CATSDRGRTEAFF. The CDR3 nucleotides are TGTGCCACCAGTGACAGGGGGCGGACTGAAGCTTTCTTT.

The rearrangement uses TRBV10-2 and TRBJ2-2; TRBD2 matches 10 bases. V shed 6 bases, J shed 4 bases, and the junction held 5 bases outside the gene matches. This CDR3 contains 15 residues. CDR1 is WSHSY and CDR2 is SAAADI in the germline V gene. CDR3 protein: CASRDGLAVTGELFF. In nucleotides, the CDR3 is TGCGCCAGCAGGGATGGACTAGCGGTCACCGGGGAGCTGTTTTTT.

This clone was counted between two and nine times. This chain uses TRBV19 with TRBJ1-5; D may be TRBD1 (5 bases). Germline-derived CDR1 and CDR2 are LNHDA and SQIVND (reference sequence). The CDR3 loop spans 17 amino acids. V was pared by 6 bases and J by 5 bases, with 23 bases between. The CDR3 DNA follows: TGTGCCAGTAGATATCGCTATTCTGTTGGGGGGGATCAGCCCCAGCATTTT. Amino acids: CASRYRYSVGGDQPQHF.

The chain carries TRBV24-1 and TRBJ2-1; TRBD2 agrees at 8 bases. CDR3 length: 16 amino acids. V lost 3 bases and J lost 0; bases outside the gene matches: 3. Germline CDR1 reads KGHDR; CDR2 reads SFDVKD. Written as DNA, the CDR3 is TGTGCCACCAGTGATGTCAGCGGGAGCTCCTACAATGAGCAGTTCTTC. This codes for CATSDVSGSSYNEQFF.

This clone was seen only once. The chain has TRBV13 and TRBJ1-6, with 8 bases fitting TRBD1. Unmatched junction bases numbered 5, after V lost 5 bases and J lost 8 bases. There are 14 residues in the CDR3. Germline CDR1 reads PRHDT; CDR2 reads FYEKMQ (reference sequence). This CDR3 reads CASSGGDRYSPLHF. The CDR3 coding sequence is TGTGCCAGCAGCGGGGGGGACAGGTATTCACCCCTCCACTTT.

V gene TRBV7-9 combines with J gene TRBJ1-4; D is uncertain. The CDR3 is made up of 15 amino acids. CDR1 is SEHNR, CDR2 FQNEAQ, per germline (reference sequence). V was pared by 5 bases and J by 8 bases, with 18 bases between. The CDR3 here is CASSEPTASREKLFF. CDR3 DNA: TGTGCCAGCAGCGAACCGACTGCATCCCGGGAAAAACTGTTTTTT. The entire variable domain, with the rest obtained from reference TRBV7-9 and TRBJ1-4, is as follows: DTGVSQNPRHKITKRGQNVTFRCDPISEHNRLYWYRQTLGQGPEFLTYFQNEAQLEKSRLLSDRFSAERPKGSFSTLEIQRTEQGDSAMYLCASSEPTASREKLFFGSGTQLSVL.

The CDR3 loop reads CASSLRRMGNTEAFF. The CDR3 nucleotides read TGTGCCAGCAGCTTACGGAGGATGGGGAACACTGAAGCTTTCTTT. The chain recombines TRBV7-9 with TRBJ1-1, with unresolved D. This CDR3 comprises 15 residues. The V end was cut by 2 bases, the J end by 1 base, with 11 bases between. Germline-derived CDR1 and CDR2 are SEHNR and FQNEAQ (reference sequence). Variable domain in full (rest from reference TRBV7-9 and TRBJ1-1): DTGVSQNPRHKITKRGQNVTFRCDPISEHNRLYWYRQTLGQGPEFLTYFQNEAQLEKSRLLSDRFSAERPKGSFSTLEIQRTEQGDSAMYLCASSLRRMGNTEAFFGQGTRLTVV.

The V gene is TRBV29-1, the J gene TRBJ2-6, with D uncertain. CDR1 and CDR2 (germline): SQVTM, ANQGSEA. The CDR3 sequence is 18 residues long. Trimming cost V 0 bases and J 0 bases, with 15 bases left between them. Here the CDR3 DNA reads TGCAGCGTTGAAGATGTGTACAGCACCGGCTCTGGGGCCAACGTCCTGACTTTC. Translated, it gives CSVEDVYSTGSGANVLTF.

The chain joins TRBV28 to TRBJ1-6; the match to TRBD1 covers 7 bases. Germline-derived CDR1 and CDR2 are MDHEN and SYDVKM. V dropped 7 bases and J dropped 4; count of bases not matched to a gene: 22. The CDR3 consists of 20 residues. CDR3 protein: CASTLFKATGDGLYNSPLHF. The CDR3 DNA sequence: TGTGCCAGCACCCTTTTTAAGGCTACAGGGGATGGCCTATATAATTCACCCCTCCACTTT.

The chain couples TRBV3-1 (or the pseudogene TRBV3-2) to TRBJ2-7, with 9 bases lining up with TRBD1. J lost 1 base, V lost 2 bases, and 6 bases had no gene match. Germline V gene data show CDR1 as LGHDT and CDR2 as YNNKEL (reference sequence). CDR3 length equals 16 residues. The CDR3 loop reads CASSQRRTGVSYEQYF. CDR3 bases: TGTGCCAGCAGCCAAAGAAGGACAGGGGTATCCTACGAGCAGTACTTC.

In its sample, this clone was seen once. V usage is TRBV11-2 and J usage is TRBJ2-5; tentatively, D is TRBD1 (6 bases). Per germline, CDR1 SGHAT and CDR2 FQNNGV. The V and J ends lost 5 bases and 4 bases respectively, with 8 bases between them. The CDR3 runs 12 residues. Here the CDR3 reads CASSPGAETQYF. The CDR3 DNA reads as TGTGCCAGCAGCCCAGGGGCAGAGACCCAGTACTTC.

The chain joins TRBV25-1 to TRBJ1-2; D perhaps matches TRBD1 (5 bases). V gave up 6 bases and J gave up 4 bases, with 9 bases separating them. From germline, CDR1 is MGHDK and CDR2 SYGVNS. This CDR3 has 12 residues. CDR3 sequence: CASRDILYGYTF. The CDR3 nucleotides are TGTGCCAGCAGGGACATTCTCTATGGCTACACCTTC.

V usage is TRBV6-5 and J usage is TRBJ2-2; TRBD1 matches 9 bases. The CDR3 sequence is 15 residues long. The germline CDR1 and CDR2 sequences are MNHEY and SVGAGI. V shed 5 bases and J 4 bases; nucleotides not matched to a gene: 5. The chain's CDR3 is CASSRDRAGTGELFF. In nucleotides, the CDR3 is TGTGCCAGCAGTCGGGACAGGGCGGGCACCGGGGAGCTGTTTTTT.

This clone has a single count. This sequence joins TRBV19 and TRBJ1-1; TRBD1 agrees at 11 bases. V was pared by 6 bases and J by 5 bases, with 11 bases of the junction left unmatched. Looked up from germline, CDR1 is LNHDA and CDR2 is SQIVND (reference sequence). The length of the CDR3 is 16 residues. CDR3 in DNA: TGTGCCAGTAGGGTAGGACAGGGGGCGCCAAGGACTGAAGCTTTCTTT. Translation gives CASRVGQGAPRTEAFF.

The chain couples TRBV27 to TRBJ2-7; 9 bases align to TRBD2. Germline-derived CDR1 and CDR2 are MNHEY and SMNVEV (reference sequence). The V and J ends lost 6 bases and 2 bases, in that order; junction bases with no gene match: 8. This CDR3 comprises 15 residues. CDR3: CASRVLAGGAYEQYF. CDR3 in DNA: TGTGCCAGCAGGGTACTAGCGGGTGGGGCCTACGAGCAGTACTTC.

V is TRBV19 and J is TRBJ1-5; D is uncertain. The CDR3 extends over 14 amino acids. Germline V CDR1 and CDR2: LNHDA, SQIVND (reference sequence). Trimming removed 4 bases from V and 4 bases from J, with 11 bases in between. For the CDR3, the DNA is TGTGCCAGTAGTACCGAGGGCAGTAATCAGCCCCAGCATTTT. Translating it yields CASSTEGSNQPQHF. Complete variable domain (other parts from reference TRBV19 and TRBJ1-5): DGGITQSPKYLFRKEGQNVTLSCEQNLNHDAMYWYRQDPGQGLRLIYYSQIVNDFQKGDIAEGYSVSREKKESFPLTVTSAQKNPTAFYLCASSTEGSNQPQHFGDGTRLSIL.

The genes are TRBV4-3 and TRBJ2-3, with D unresolved. CDR1 and CDR2 from the germline V gene are LGHNA and YSLEER. This CDR3 spans 15 amino acids. V was trimmed by 0 bases and J by 4 bases, leaving 11 bases between them. This CDR3 reads CASSQEVLTPDTQYF. CDR3 sequence (DNA): TGCGCCAGCAGCCAAGAAGTCCTAACTCCAGATACGCAGTATTTT.

The DNA of the CDR3 is TGTGCCAGCGGGTCTGAGACAGGGCGAGGAAACACCATATATTTT. It yields the protein CASGSETGRGNTIYF. This chain links TRBV6-5 with TRBJ1-3; 7 nucleotides match TRBD1. Germline CDR1 reads MNHEY; CDR2 reads SVGAGI. V dropped 8 bases and J dropped 4; count of bases not matched to a gene: 11. The CDR3 covers 15 residues.

The chain is built from TRBV25-1 and TRBJ2-2, with D possibly matching TRBD1 (5 bases). The germline gives CDR1 MGHDK, CDR2 SYGVNS. CDR3 length: 15 residues. CDR3 loop: CATQGAGSGTGELFF. For the CDR3, the DNA is TGTGCGACCCAGGGTGCAGGGTCTGGCACCGGGGAGCTGTTTTTT.

The genes are TRBV7-9 and TRBJ2-3; 9 nucleotides agree with TRBD2. The V segment lost 5 bases and the J segment 2 bases; nucleotides outside the gene matches: 8. This CDR3 region has 16 residues. The germline CDR1 and CDR2 sequences are SEHNR and FQNEAQ (reference sequence). In nucleotides, the CDR3 is TGTGCCAGCAGCCCCGCCCTAGCGGGGCTCACAGATACGCAGTATTTT. It encodes CASSPALAGLTDTQYF.